These T cell receptor beta chains were read from a single sample in a study of cytomegalovirus exposure and HLA in healthy donors. The data were produced by immunoSEQ multiplex PCR, yet TCRdb's version contains in-frame clones alone and is incomplete. The sample records nearly 300,000 clones, 86% being singletons. The sequencing sample was made of PBMCs. The receptors were gathered from a man aged 35-49 years in good health and CMV-seropositive. CDR3s include the opening cysteine and the closing phenylalanine or tryptophan. A D gene is named only where the DNA matches it firmly. Not every row has a clone size; where given, it reads once, few, many or a size class.

V gene: TRBV6-6
D gene: .
J gene: TRBJ2-7
clone size: .
CDR3 length: 14
CDR3 protein: CASNPRTATYEQYF
CDR3 DNA: TGTGCCAGCAACCCTAGGACAGCGACCTACGAGCAGTACTTC

V gene: TRBV4-3
D gene: .
J gene: TRBJ2-1
clone size: .
CDR3 length: 17
CDR3 protein: CASSQDQVGPSYNEQFF
CDR3 DNA: TGCGCCAGCAGCCAAGATCAGGTGGGGCCCTCCTACAATGAGCAGTTCTTC

V gene: TRBV29-1
D gene: .
J gene: TRBJ1-5
clone size: .
CDR3 length: 11
CDR3 protein: CSVGRNQPQHF
CDR3 DNA: TGCAGCGTGGGGAGAAATCAGCCCCAGCATTTT

V gene: TRBV28
D gene: .
J gene: TRBJ1-2
clone size: .
CDR3 length: 14
CDR3 protein: CASSLLQGFYGYTF
CDR3 DNA: TGTGCCAGCAGTTTGTTACAGGGTTTTTATGGCTACACCTTC

V gene: TRBV7-9
D gene: .
J gene: TRBJ2-7
clone size: .
CDR3 length: 14
CDR3 protein: CASSLDVDSYEQYF
CDR3 DNA: TGTGCCAGCAGCTTAGACGTAGACTCCTACGAGCAGTACTTC

V gene: TRBV28
D gene: TRBD2
J gene: TRBJ2-5
clone size: .
CDR3 length: 15
CDR3 protein: CASRLLAGGAETQYF
CDR3 DNA: TGTGCCAGCAGATTACTAGCGGGAGGTGCGGAGACCCAGTACTTC

V gene: TRBV28
D gene: TRBD1
J gene: TRBJ1-2
clone size: .
CDR3 length: 14
CDR3 protein: CASRGQGANYGYTF
CDR3 DNA: TGTGCCAGCCGCGGACAGGGGGCTAACTATGGCTACACCTTC

V gene: TRBV5-5
D gene: .
J gene: TRBJ2-7
clone size: .
CDR3 length: 16
CDR3 protein: CASSLVLGISSYEQYF
CDR3 DNA: TGTGCCAGCAGCTTGGTACTCGGGATTAGCTCCTACGAGCAGTACTTC

V gene: TRBV5-6
D gene: .
J gene: TRBJ2-5
clone size: .
CDR3 length: 14
CDR3 protein: CASTQIGTWETQYF
CDR3 DNA: TGTGCCAGCACCCAAATTGGGACATGGGAGACCCAGTACTTC

V gene: TRBV19
D gene: .
J gene: TRBJ1-1
clone size: .
CDR3 length: 11
CDR3 protein: CASRRQDEAFF
CDR3 DNA: TGTGCCAGTAGGAGACAGGATGAAGCTTTCTTT

V gene: TRBV4-3
D gene: .
J gene: TRBJ2-7
clone size: .
CDR3 length: 15
CDR3 protein: CASSQDFAEAYEQYF
CDR3 DNA: TGCGCCAGCAGCCAAGATTTTGCGGAAGCCTACGAGCAGTATTTC

V gene: TRBV6-5
D gene: .
J gene: TRBJ1-2
clone size: .
CDR3 length: 14
CDR3 protein: CASSYSGLNYGYTF
CDR3 DNA: TGTGCCAGCAGTTATTCGGGACTGAACTATGGCTACACCTTC

V gene: TRBV30
D gene: TRBD1
J gene: TRBJ1-1
clone size: .
CDR3 length: 13
CDR3 protein: CAWSNFGQVEAFF
CDR3 DNA: TGTGCCTGGAGTAACTTTGGACAGGTTGAAGCTTTCTTT

V gene: TRBV29-1
D gene: TRBD1
J gene: TRBJ1-2
clone size: once
CDR3 length: 13
CDR3 protein: CSVVGGNNYGYTF
CDR3 DNA: TGCAGCGTCGTAGGGGGCAACAACTATGGCTACACCTTC

V gene: TRBV5-1
D gene: TRBD2
J gene: TRBJ2-7
clone size: .
CDR3 length: 15
CDR3 protein: CASSLLAGGSYEQYF
CDR3 DNA: TGCGCCAGCAGCTTGTTAGCGGGAGGGAGCTATGAGCAGTACTTC

V gene: TRBV4-1
D gene: TRBD2
J gene: TRBJ2-1
clone size: .
CDR3 length: 16
CDR3 protein: CASSQDIREGYNEQFF
CDR3 DNA: TGCGCCAGCAGCCAAGATATACGGGAGGGGTACAATGAGCAGTTCTTC

V gene: TRBV7-9
D gene: TRBD2
J gene: TRBJ2-7
clone size: .
CDR3 length: 15
CDR3 protein: CASSLPRAGGHEQYF
CDR3 DNA: TGTGCCAGCAGCCTACCCCGAGCGGGAGGCCACGAGCAGTACTTC

V gene: TRBV7-9
D gene: TRBD1
J gene: TRBJ1-2
clone size: few
CDR3 length: 14
CDR3 protein: CASKLRDRADGYTF
CDR3 DNA: TGTGCCAGCAAACTCCGGGACAGGGCTGATGGCTACACCTTC

V gene: TRBV27
D gene: TRBD1
J gene: TRBJ2-7
clone size: .
CDR3 length: 15
CDR3 protein: CASSPDRGRSYEQYF
CDR3 DNA: TGTGCCAGCAGCCCCGACAGGGGGCGCAGCTACGAGCAGTACTTC

V gene: TRBV19
D gene: .
J gene: TRBJ2-3
clone size: .
CDR3 length: 13
CDR3 protein: CASSMQGPDTQYF
CDR3 DNA: TGTGCCAGTAGTATGCAGGGCCCAGATACGCAGTATTTT

V gene: TRBV5-6
D gene: .
J gene: TRBJ1-2
clone size: .
CDR3 length: 15
CDR3 protein: CASIPAGGNVYGYTF
CDR3 DNA: TGTGCCAGCATCCCGGCGGGGGGGAACGTCTATGGCTACACCTTC

V gene: TRBV9
D gene: TRBD1
J gene: TRBJ2-7
clone size: .
CDR3 length: 15
CDR3 protein: CASSPLGDRGYEQYF
CDR3 DNA: TGTGCCAGCAGCCCTCTTGGGGACAGGGGATACGAGCAGTACTTC

V gene: TRBV5-6
D gene: TRBD2
J gene: TRBJ2-7
clone size: .
CDR3 length: 15
CDR3 protein: CASSRLAGGFDEQYF
CDR3 DNA: TGTGCCAGCAGCAGACTAGCGGGAGGTTTCGACGAGCAGTACTTC

V gene: TRBV6-1
D gene: TRBD1
J gene: TRBJ1-1
clone size: once
CDR3 length: 14
CDR3 protein: CASTPDRGNTEAFF
CDR3 DNA: TGTGCCAGCACCCCCGACAGGGGAAACACTGAAGCTTTCTTT